This TCR beta chain was recorded in a study of tumor-infiltrating lymphocytes in localized non-small cell lung cancer. Study context: Some samples were collected after neoadjuvant chemotherapy; smokers, never-smokers and several histologies were included. Whole-study results and caveats: Available tissue quantity limited TCR sequencing to a patient subset. Technical variation could not be separated from intratumor heterogeneity here. Higher tumor T cell infiltration than in uninvolved lung was supported by TCRbeta sequencing.

Comments on this clone: Its target is not known.

Repertoires were generated with immunoSEQ multiplex PCR, while TCRdb's copy carries only in-frame clones and drops some. The sample contains 3,500 to 4,000 clones, roughly 58% of which appear only once. Per the germline V gene, CDR1 is GTSNPN and CDR2 is SVGIG (reference sequence). V was trimmed by 3 bases and J by 3 bases, leaving 14 bases between them. CDR3 length: 15 amino acids. This chain links TRBV30 with TRBJ2-2; the D gene is possibly TRBD1 (5 bases). The sequenced sample was uninvolved lung tissue not adjacent to the tumor. The origin of this receptor is a human donor with non-small cell lung cancer. Here the CDR3 reads CAWRSSTVYTGELFF. For the CDR3, the DNA is TGTGCCTGGAGGAGTTCGACAGTATACACCGGGGAGCTGTTTTTT.